Listed below are T cell receptor beta chains from one sample, sequenced in a study of sequential checkpoint blockade in melanoma. The data were produced by immunoSEQ multiplex PCR, yet TCRdb's version contains in-frame clones alone and is incomplete. In the table there are tens of thousands of clones, just over 85% of which are singletons. Material: CD8+ T cells sorted from blood (inferred from file names), obtained from a patient given nivolumab and ipilimumab in sequence. These receptors all come from a human donor with melanoma. Each CDR3 is given with its conserved first and last residue. A D gene is named only where the DNA matches it firmly.

j_gene: TRBJ2-7; d_gene: NA; v_gene: TRBV7-2; CDR3aa: CAIRRGYEQYF
j_gene: TRBJ2-3; d_gene: TRBD2; v_gene: TRBV5-6; CDR3aa: CASSPGGYATQYF
j_gene: TRBJ2-7; d_gene: NA; v_gene: TRBV27; CDR3aa: CASSLAGEIYEQYF
j_gene: TRBJ2-1; d_gene: TRBD2; v_gene: TRBV27; CDR3aa: CASTPGTSPYNEQFF
j_gene: TRBJ1-1; d_gene: TRBD1; v_gene: TRBV7-9; CDR3aa: CASSGWTGNTEAFF
j_gene: TRBJ2-3; d_gene: NA; v_gene: TRBV9; CDR3aa: CASSGVVSTDTQYF
j_gene: TRBJ1-1; d_gene: NA; v_gene: TRBV27; CDR3aa: CASSLSTRAGAFF
j_gene: TRBJ1-1; d_gene: TRBD1; v_gene: TRBV12-5; CDR3aa: CASGTTGVWNTEAFF
j_gene: TRBJ1-3; d_gene: NA; v_gene: TRBV19; CDR3aa: CSSVSGNTIYF
j_gene: TRBJ2-1; d_gene: TRBD2; v_gene: TRBV5-4; CDR3aa: CASSSLTSGSGNEQFF
j_gene: TRBJ2-4; d_gene: NA; v_gene: TRBV4-1; CDR3aa: CASSQESENIQYF
j_gene: TRBJ1-1; d_gene: NA; v_gene: TRBV10-2; CDR3aa: CAISEGGNTEAFF
j_gene: TRBJ2-2; d_gene: TRBD2; v_gene: TRBV9; CDR3aa: CASSVVGAGVTGELFF
j_gene: TRBJ1-2; d_gene: TRBD1; v_gene: TRBV13; CDR3aa: CASSLGTGSHGYTF
j_gene: TRBJ1-5; d_gene: TRBD1; v_gene: TRBV7-8; CDR3aa: CASSLKWTGHSNQPQHF
j_gene: TRBJ1-2; d_gene: NA; v_gene: TRBV9; CDR3aa: CASSPQNMYGYTF
j_gene: TRBJ2-1; d_gene: NA; v_gene: TRBV27; CDR3aa: CASSLWSGSYNEQFF
j_gene: TRBJ2-1; d_gene: TRBD1; v_gene: TRBV29-1; CDR3aa: CSVEGVGTGTGGGEQFF
j_gene: TRBJ2-1; d_gene: NA; v_gene: TRBV6-5; CDR3aa: CASSRGAHNEQFF
j_gene: TRBJ2-2; d_gene: TRBD2; v_gene: TRBV7-3; CDR3aa: CASSLGGAGELFF
j_gene: TRBJ1-1; d_gene: TRBD1; v_gene: TRBV29-1; CDR3aa: CSVEQGAYIEAFF
j_gene: TRBJ2-3; d_gene: TRBD2; v_gene: TRBV29-1; CDR3aa: CSVRLAVTDTQYF
j_gene: TRBJ2-7; d_gene: TRBD1; v_gene: TRBV27; CDR3aa: CASATGYEQYF
j_gene: TRBJ2-7; d_gene: NA; v_gene: TRBV7-9; CDR3aa: CASSVTSSYEQYF
j_gene: TRBJ2-1; d_gene: TRBD2; v_gene: TRBV5-1; CDR3aa: CASSLSGLVLYNEQFF
j_gene: TRBJ1-6; d_gene: TRBD1; v_gene: TRBV7-8; CDR3aa: CASSPGPGQGYSPLHF
j_gene: TRBJ1-2; d_gene: NA; v_gene: TRBV5-1; CDR3aa: CASRLDVGEGYGYTF
j_gene: TRBJ1-1; d_gene: NA; v_gene: TRBV7-8; CDR3aa: CASRSWGGLNTEAFF
j_gene: TRBJ1-1; d_gene: NA; v_gene: TRBV7-8; CDR3aa: CASSLLVGEEAFF
j_gene: TRBJ1-6; d_gene: TRBD1; v_gene: TRBV5-1; CDR3aa: CASRTGETYNSPLHF
j_gene: TRBJ1-2; d_gene: NA; v_gene: TRBV19; CDR3aa: CASTAGVVPHYGYTF
j_gene: TRBJ1-5; d_gene: TRBD1; v_gene: TRBV11-2; CDR3aa: CASSLSRGNQPQHF
j_gene: TRBJ1-1; d_gene: NA; v_gene: TRBV10-3; CDR3aa: CAISEVSNTKPNTEAFF
j_gene: TRBJ1-1; d_gene: NA; v_gene: TRBV20-1; CDR3aa: CSEAGCTEAFF
j_gene: TRBJ1-1; d_gene: TRBD1; v_gene: TRBV6-6; CDR3aa: CASTPDRGYPEAFF
j_gene: TRBJ2-5; d_gene: NA; v_gene: TRBV2; CDR3aa: CASSSIGVVETQYF
j_gene: TRBJ2-1; d_gene: TRBD1; v_gene: TRBV12-5; CDR3aa: CASTGAAYNEQFF
j_gene: TRBJ1-5; d_gene: NA; v_gene: TRBV15; CDR3aa: CATSRGGGQPQHF
j_gene: TRBJ1-5; d_gene: NA; v_gene: TRBV27; CDR3aa: CASSGQGWEPQHF
j_gene: TRBJ1-2; d_gene: NA; v_gene: TRBV25-1; CDR3aa: CASSIRGKYGYTF
j_gene: TRBJ2-7; d_gene: NA; v_gene: TRBV27; CDR3aa: CASSLGHLYEQYF
j_gene: TRBJ2-7; d_gene: TRBD1; v_gene: TRBV11-1; CDR3aa: CASSPSWDRKIF
j_gene: TRBJ2-5; d_gene: TRBD2; v_gene: TRBV19; CDR3aa: CASRGGAEETQYF
j_gene: TRBJ2-5; d_gene: NA; v_gene: TRBV28; CDR3aa: CASSLLGGETQYF
j_gene: TRBJ2-5; d_gene: NA; v_gene: TRBV9; CDR3aa: CASSVGSFQETQYF
j_gene: TRBJ2-4; d_gene: TRBD1; v_gene: TRBV9; CDR3aa: CASSPPTGGLAKNIQYF
j_gene: TRBJ1-3; d_gene: NA; v_gene: TRBV13; CDR3aa: CASSSDSSGNTIYF
j_gene: TRBJ1-2; d_gene: TRBD1; v_gene: TRBV15; CDR3aa: CATSRVGGRDRGEYGYTF
j_gene: TRBJ2-5; d_gene: NA; v_gene: TRBV4-2; CDR3aa: CASSQDEGGGETQYF